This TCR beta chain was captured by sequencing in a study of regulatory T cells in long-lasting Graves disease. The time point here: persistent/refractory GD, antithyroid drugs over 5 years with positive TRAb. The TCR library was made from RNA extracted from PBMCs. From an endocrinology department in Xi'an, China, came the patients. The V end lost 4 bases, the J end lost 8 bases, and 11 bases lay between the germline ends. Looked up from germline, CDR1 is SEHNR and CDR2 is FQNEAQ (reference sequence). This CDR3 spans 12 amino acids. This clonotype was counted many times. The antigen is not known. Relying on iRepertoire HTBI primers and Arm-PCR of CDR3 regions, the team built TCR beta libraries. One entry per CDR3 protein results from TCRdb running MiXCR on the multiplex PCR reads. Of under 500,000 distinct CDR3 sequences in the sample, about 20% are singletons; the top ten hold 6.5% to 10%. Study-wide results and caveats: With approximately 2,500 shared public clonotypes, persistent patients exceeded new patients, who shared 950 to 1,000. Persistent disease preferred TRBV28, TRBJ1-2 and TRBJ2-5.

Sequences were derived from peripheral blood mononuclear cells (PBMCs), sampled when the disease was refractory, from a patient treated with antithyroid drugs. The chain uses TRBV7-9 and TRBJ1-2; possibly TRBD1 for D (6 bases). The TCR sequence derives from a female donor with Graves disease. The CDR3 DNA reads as TGTGCCAGCAGCTCTGGGACATCCGGCTACACCTTC. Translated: CASSSGTSGYTF.